One sample yielded the 2 T cell receptor beta chains listed below, sequenced in a study of blood T cell repertoires in COVID-19. Some clones are missing from TCRdb's copy, which holds only in-frame ones; the method was immunoSEQ multiplex PCR. In the table there are about 170,000 clones, 82% of which are singletons. The sample was peripheral blood. The receptors were sampled from a woman aged 80 or older with active or convalescent COVID-19.

This clone is a singleton in its sample. The chain joins TRBV24-1 to TRBJ2-1; D may be TRBD1 (7 bases). The V end was cut by 2 bases, the J end by 7 bases, with 17 bases between. The CDR3 spans 16 residues. CDR1 and CDR2 from the germline V gene are KGHDR and SFDVKD. Here the CDR3 reads CATSDSGQGGRNEQFF. DNA of the CDR3: TGTGCCACCAGTGATTCCGGGCAGGGGGGAAGGAATGAGCAGTTCTTC.

The chain links TRBV9 to TRBJ1-2; D remains ambiguous. This CDR3 is 13 amino acids long. V lost 4 bases and J 4 bases, leaving 11 bases between the germline ends. Germline V lookup: CDR1 SGDLS, CDR2 YYNGEE. The CDR3 region has the DNA TGTGCCAGCAGCATGCCGGGTCTCTATGGCTACACCTTC. This encodes CASSMPGLYGYTF.